The 14 T cell receptor beta chains in this list originate from one sample, sequenced in a study of tumor and adjacent non-tumor tissue in lung cancer. Three rounds of nested PCR, following a modified ARM-PCR protocol, produced the TCRbeta library. Each CDR3 protein gets one entry after TCRdb re-called the multiplex PCR reads with MiXCR. The table shows 65,000 to 70,000 distinct CDR3 sequences, with roughly 60% occurring only once. RNA was extracted from bulk tissue without any cell sorting. The sample was lung tumor tissue. These receptors were collected from a man aged 50-60 years with non-small cell lung cancer.

Concerning this clonotype: A much larger clone sits a single nucleotide away, making a read error possible. V and J are TRBV12-3 or TRBV12-4 and TRBJ2-1; TRBD2 matches at 7 bases. The CDR3 is 15 amino acids. The CDR3 DNA reads as TGTGCCAGCAGCCGCGGCCAGCGGGGCTACAATGAGAAGTTCTTC. It encodes CASSRGQRGYNEKFF.

This clonotype has at least ten counts. The chain couples TRBV12-3 or TRBV12-4 to TRBJ2-2; TRBD2 aligns across 11 bases. CDR3 length: 17 residues. V lost 7 bases to trimming and J lost 1 base; unmatched junction nucleotides: 8. The chain's CDR3 is CASIDLGTSGNTGELFF. The CDR3 bases are TGTGCCAGCATTGATCTCGGGACTAGCGGGAACACCGGGGAGCTGTTTTTT.

Comments on this clonotype: The conserved phenylalanine or tryptophan normally closing the CDR3 is absent here, so this likely arose from a read error. The genes are TRBV20-1 and TRBJ2-7, with TRBD2 identical over 11 bases. Per germline, CDR1 DFQATT and CDR2 SNEGSKA (reference sequence). J was trimmed by 5 bases and V by 3 bases; bases with no gene match: 9. There are 15 residues in the CDR3. The CDR3 is CSARKSTSGTDEQYI. CDR3 nucleotides: TGCAGTGCTAGGAAGTCGACTAGCGGGACAGACGAGCAGTACATC.

Ten or more counts support this clonotype. CDR3 DNA: TGCAGTGCCGCGACTAGCGGGAGTAATACGCAGTATTTT. Its protein is CSAATSGSNTQYF. The rearrangement uses TRBV20-1 and TRBJ2-3; the match to TRBD2 covers 12 bases. Germline CDR1 reads DFQATT; CDR2 reads SNEGSKA (reference sequence). The length of the CDR3 is 13 residues. With V trimmed by 6 bases and J by 7 bases, 5 bases remained unmatched.

The chain carries TRBV30 and TRBJ1-5; D remains unclear. The CDR3 consists of 13 residues. With 4 bases removed from V and 3 bases from J, the gap between germline ends came to 10 bases. CDR1 is GTSNPN and CDR2 is SVGIG in the germline V gene (reference sequence). The CDR3, as DNA: TGTGCCTGGAACTCTTCCCTCAATCAGCCCCAGCATTTT. Protein product: CAWNSSLNQPQHF.

Comment on this clonotype: The germline gene is not matched at one end of the junction; a read error may be the cause. The gene calls are TRBV20-1 and TRBJ1-4, with D perhaps TRBD1 (5 bases). The CDR3 consists of 14 residues. CDR1 is DFQATT and CDR2 is SNEGSKA in the germline V gene (reference sequence). The chain's CDR3 is CSASPPAGDERLFF. For the CDR3, the DNA is TGCAGTGCTAGTCCCCCCGCGGGGGACGAAAGACTGTTTTTT.

This chain links TRBV28 with TRBJ2-1; D remains unclear. There are 11 residues in the CDR3. Between the trimmed V and J ends, which lost 8 bases and 9 bases, there was a span of 11 bases. Germline loops: CDR1 MDHEN, CDR2 SYDVKM. The DNA for the CDR3 is TGTGCCAGCGGGCATATCGGTGAGCAGTTCTTC. Amino acid sequence: CASGHIGEQFF. Filled out from reference TRBV28 and TRBJ2-1, the complete variable domain reads DVKVTQSSRYLVKRTGEKVFLECVQDMDHENMFWYRQDPGLGLRLIYFSYDVKMKEKGDIPEGYSVSREKKERFSLILESASTNQTSMYLCASGHIGEQFFGPGTRLTVL.

This clonotype was counted at least ten times. The chain recombines TRBV12-5 with TRBJ2-2; perhaps TRBD2 as D (6 bases). Deletions cut 5 bases from V and 8 bases from J, with 15 bases between. The CDR3 is 14 residues long. Per the germline V gene, CDR1 is LGHNT and CDR2 is FRNRAP. The DNA for the CDR3 is TGTGCTAGTGGTCCCGGGACTTCTCGTGGGGAGCTGTTTTTT. It is translated as CASGPGTSRGELFF.

Turning to this clonotype: One base away lies a much larger clone, so this may be a sequencing read error. Here the CDR3 reads CASRNPRVCSEQYF. CDR3 nucleotide sequence: TGTGCCAGCAGAAACCCTCGGGTCTGCAGCGAGCAGTACTTC. This rearrangement joins TRBV6-5 to TRBJ2-7; no reliable D call. Germline V gives CDR1 MNHEY, CDR2 SVGAGI. V was cut by 6 bases and J by 6 bases, with 18 bases left in between. CDR3 size: 14 residues.

V gene TRBV11-2 combines with J gene TRBJ2-7; tentatively, D is TRBD1 or TRBD2 (5 bases each). Germline loops: CDR1 SGHAT, CDR2 FQNNGV. V was trimmed by 5 bases and J by 4 bases, leaving 18 bases between them. The CDR3 extends over 15 amino acids. The DNA for the CDR3 is TGTGCCAGCAGCCCAGGGACCCTGTGGGTGTACGAGCAGTACTTC. This codes for CASSPGTLWVYEQYF.

The V and J genes are TRBV12-3 or TRBV12-4 and TRBJ1-1; D remains unclear. CDR3 length: 13 residues. Trimming cost V 8 bases and J 8 bases, with 18 bases left between them. The CDR3 sequence: CASGVVNMGEAFF. The CDR3, as DNA: TGTGCCAGCGGGGTCGTGAACATGGGCGAAGCTTTCTTT.

This clonotype was observed at least ten times. The chain uses TRBV24-1 and TRBJ2-7; the D gene is possibly TRBD2 (5 bases). Per the germline V gene, CDR1 is KGHDR and CDR2 is SFDVKD. The CDR3 has 11 amino acids. The CDR3 nucleotides read TGTGAGAGGGCTTCTTCCTACGAGCAGTACTTC. It codes for CERASSYEQYF.

V usage is TRBV6-5 and J usage is TRBJ2-7; D tentatively fits TRBD1 or TRBD2 (5 bases each). The germline V and J ends were trimmed by 2 bases and 5 bases, with 13 bases remaining between them. Looked up from germline, CDR1 is MNHEY and CDR2 is SVGAGI. The CDR3 has 14 amino acids. The CDR3 spells CASSYMDMGDEQYF. Written as DNA, the CDR3 is TGTGCCAGCAGTTACATGGACATGGGGGACGAGCAGTACTTC.

V gene TRBV6-1 combines with J gene TRBJ2-1, with 9 bases that match TRBD1. V shed 6 bases, J shed 0 bases, and the junction held 3 bases outside the gene matches. Germline CDR1 reads MNHNS; CDR2 reads SASEGT. This CDR3 comprises 15 residues. CDR3 nucleotide sequence: TGTGCCAGCAGGGTGGACAGGGGCTCCTACAATGAGCAGTTCTTC. It translates to CASRVDRGSYNEQFF.